Sequencing of this TCR beta chain was carried out in a study of blood T cells in healthy people across ages. In the case of this clonotype: At one of its ends the junction is not consistent with the germline gene, which may arise from a read error.

The CDR3 extends over 18 amino acids. Germline V CDR1 and CDR2: SGDLS, YYNGEE. Next came a second PCR, run for about 7 to 11 cycles, which used a sample-barcoded 5' primer along with a J-beta primer mix. A 12-random-nucleotide template-switch adaptor tagged each cDNA molecule. MiXCR, run by TCRdb on the 5' RACE reads, gives a single entry per CDR3 protein. Found here are over 600,000 distinct CDR3 sequences, approximately 53% of them singletons; the top ten hold roughly 25%. The sequenced sample consisted of blood. The chain has TRBV9 and TRBJ2-2, with a tentative D call TRBD1 (5 bases). This receptor was taken from a man between 35 and 55 years old in good health. This CDR3 is CASSAVLRPPGSTGELFF. In nucleotides, the CDR3 is TGTGCTAGCAGCGCGGTGTTACGTCCCCCAGGGTCCACCGGGGAGCTGTTTTTT.